This record concerns one T cell receptor beta chain sequence. What it binds is not known. This CDR3 has 17 amino acids. The V gene's germline CDR1 is DFQATT and CDR2 SNEGSKA (reference sequence). Trimming left V 4 bases short and J 0 bases short, with 19 bases between. cDNA libraries of TCR beta carried unique molecular identifiers. Around 500,000 cDNA molecules were recovered from an input of 1 to 10 million T cells. TCRdb called the PCR reads again in MiXCR, with one record for every CDR3 protein. Of around 770,000 distinct CDR3 sequences in the sample, 40% to 55% are singletons; the top ten hold around 4.7%. This sample is drawn from a study of post-analysis software for immune sequencing data. The wider study: In terms of disease course, relapsing-remitting, secondary progressive and progressive-relapsing multiple sclerosis were included.

Findings and caveats of the study: The authors found that F measure strongly co-clustered same-batch samples. There were four or five TRBV segments more frequent in patients than controls, and TRBV5-6, TRBV5-1 and TRBV20-1 were among them. People with multiple sclerosis had a significantly lower normalized Chao1 diversity than controls did.

The sequenced material came from blood. The chain uses TRBV20-1 and TRBJ2-1, with a possible D match to TRBD1 (6 bases). The sequence was collected from a girl under 18 with multiple sclerosis. The CDR3 protein is CSANPGATQSSYNEQFF. CDR3 nucleotide sequence: TGCAGTGCTAATCCAGGGGCTACCCAGAGCTCCTACAATGAGCAGTTCTTC.